The 5 T cell receptor beta chains reported below all come from one sample, sequenced in a study of cytomegalovirus exposure and HLA in healthy donors. PCR used 60 Vbeta primers and 13 Jbeta primers. TCRdb's copy holds only in-frame clones and misses some; the assay was immunoSEQ multiplex PCR. The repertoire holds around 160,000 clones, around 63% seen once, with roughly 4.1% in the top ten. Material: PBMCs. The receptors come from a woman aged 18-29 years in good health and CMV-seropositive.

The rearrangement links TRBV6-5 to TRBJ2-7; 7 bases agree with TRBD1. The V and J ends lost 7 bases and 5 bases, in that order; junction bases with no gene match: 8. Per germline, CDR1 MNHEY and CDR2 SVGAGI. The CDR3 consists of 13 residues. CDR3 in DNA: TGTGCCAGCAAGGACAGGATTTCCCACGAGCAGTACTTC. Residues: CASKDRISHEQYF.

The genes are TRBV19 and TRBJ2-1, with 7 bases identical to TRBD2. Germline values: CDR1 LNHDA, CDR2 SQIVND (reference sequence). The CDR3 runs 11 residues. Trimming at V came to 7 bases and at J to 8 bases, leaving 2 bases not matched to a gene. The CDR3 DNA reads as TGTGCCAGTACTGCGGGGGATGAGCAGTTCTTC. It codes for CASTAGDEQFF.

The V and J genes are TRBV28 and TRBJ2-7; a possible D gene is TRBD1 (6 bases). CDR1 and CDR2 from the germline V gene are MDHEN and SYDVKM. Between the trimmed V and J ends, which lost 6 bases and 11 bases, there was a span of 17 bases. The CDR3 runs 12 residues. CDR3 DNA sequence: TGTGCCAGCAGCCGAACGGACAGTTGGGAGTACTTC. It translates to CASSRTDSWEYF.

This chain joins TRBV7-9 and TRBJ2-5; D not certain. The CDR3 spans 14 residues. CDR1 SEHNR and CDR2 FQNEAQ come from the germline V gene (reference sequence). Trimming left V 3 bases short and J 2 bases short, with 10 bases between. CDR3 protein: CASSFTRWQETQYF. The CDR3 nucleotides are TGTGCCAGCAGCTTCACCAGGTGGCAAGAGACCCAGTACTTC.

This clone was observed a handful of times. The J gene is TRBJ2-7, the V gene TRBV19; 7 bases are a match to TRBD2. The germline V gene encodes CDR1 LNHDA and CDR2 SQIVND (reference sequence). The CDR3 covers 13 residues. The junction had 8 bases not matched to a gene; V was cut back by 5 bases and J by 7 bases. The CDR3 is CASSPWPGGEQYF. DNA for the CDR3: TGTGCCAGTAGTCCGTGGCCCGGGGGGGAGCAGTACTTC.